This passage covers 6 T cell receptor beta chains from one sample sequenced in a study of T cells in Graves' hyperthyroidism and ophthalmopathy. RNA transcripts were the template for amplifying TCR beta CDR3 regions. When the TCR CDR3 underwent first-round RT-PCR, the HTBI primer set was used. TCRdb recomputed calls from the multiplex PCR reads with MiXCR, one row per CDR3 protein. Among 500,000 to 600,000 distinct CDR3 sequences listed, around 15% were seen once. Sequencing was done on a sample of blood. All receptors derive from a woman between 18 and 29 years old with Graves' hyperthyroidism.

The chain combines TRBV6-4 with TRBJ2-3; 11 nucleotides agree with TRBD1. The CDR3 is 16 residues long. The ends lost 4 bases at V and 4 bases at J; junction bases unmatched: 7. Germline CDR1 is MRHNA and CDR2 is SNTAGT. Here the CDR3 reads CASSAGTGGNSDTQYF. The CDR3 DNA sequence: TGTGCCAGCAGTGCGGGGACAGGGGGAAATTCAGATACGCAGTATTTT.

A note on this clonotype: The junction differs from germline at one of its ends, possibly a read error. The chain carries TRBV7-9 and TRBJ2-1; possibly TRBD2 for D (6 bases). There are 15 residues in the CDR3. The germline V gene encodes CDR1 SEHNR and CDR2 FQNEAQ (reference sequence). This CDR3 is CASSGGDLLYNEQLF. DNA of the CDR3: TGTGCCAGCAGCGGCGGGGACCTCCTATACAATGAGCAGCTCTTC.

This clonotype was seen ten or more times. The chain is built from TRBV18 and TRBJ1-1; D gene unclear. The V gene lost 3 bases and the J gene lost 1 base, with 9 bases spanning the gap. The CDR3 consists of 14 residues. CDR1 is KGHSH and CDR2 is LQKENI in the germline V gene. DNA for the CDR3: TGTGCCAGCTCACCCGACATTTCGAACACTGAAGCTTTCTTT. It specifies CASSPDISNTEAFF.

This clonotype has ten or more counts. The chain links TRBV20-1 to TRBJ2-7; tentative D call: TRBD1 (5 bases). CDR3 length equals 14 residues. The germline V gene has CDR1 DFQATT and CDR2 SNEGSKA (reference sequence). The ends were cut back, 5 bases at V and 0 bases at J, with 14 bases in the middle. CDR3 nucleotide sequence: TGCAGTGCTGGGCAGGGCGGAAACTCCTACGAGCAGTACTTC. Its translation is CSAGQGGNSYEQYF.

V is TRBV6-9 and J is TRBJ2-5, with 12 bases aligning to TRBD2. Trimming removed 3 bases from V and 6 bases from J; junction bases left unmatched: 14. Looked up from germline, CDR1 is MNHGY and CDR2 is SVAAGI. The CDR3 is 18 amino acids. CDR3 bases: TGTGCCAGCAGTTACCCAAACCCTAGCGGGGGGGCCGGAAAGACCCAGTACTTC. It codes for CASSYPNPSGGAGKTQYF.

The rearrangement uses TRBV10-3 and TRBJ2-3; 8 bases fit TRBD2. With 6 bases clipped from V and 6 bases from J, the junction kept 5 bases outside the gene matches. The CDR3 length is 13 residues. Germline assignment: CDR1 ENHRY and CDR2 SYGVKD. CDR3 nucleotides: TGTGCCATCAGCGGGGGGGCCGTGGATACGCAGTATTTT. Residues: CAISGGAVDTQYF.